Listed below are T cell receptor beta chains from one sample, sequenced in a study of T cell responses to AZD1222 COVID-19 vaccine. Produced via immunoSEQ multiplex PCR; TCRdb's table is partial and in-frame only. The sample contains some 100,000 clones, about 85% of which appear only once. The starting material was peripheral blood, obtained on day 0 of AZD1222 vaccination. The receptors stem from an adult in good health. Both conserved end residues are trimmed from each CDR3.

V gene: TRBV5-4; CDR3 length: 14; J gene: TRBJ2-2; CDR3 protein: ASSPITAVNTGELF
V gene: TRBV27; CDR3 length: 10; J gene: TRBJ1-5; CDR3 protein: ASMIRGGPQH
V gene: TRBV15; CDR3 length: 12; J gene: TRBJ1-1; CDR3 protein: ATSRLGMNTEAF
V gene: TRBV6-2/TRBV6-3; CDR3 length: 10; J gene: TRBJ2-1; CDR3 protein: ASSYSVNEQF
V gene: TRBV27; CDR3 length: 15; J gene: TRBJ1-4; CDR3 protein: ASRPGQGNWPVEKLF
V gene: TRBV4-2; CDR3 length: 15; J gene: TRBJ2-4; CDR3 protein: ASSQGIAGITKNIQY
V gene: TRBV29-1; CDR3 length: 12; J gene: TRBJ1-4; CDR3 protein: SVVLGQSYEKLF
V gene: TRBV21-1; CDR3 length: 13; J gene: TRBJ1-2; CDR3 protein: ASFEGGIPHYGYT
V gene: TRBV7-3; CDR3 length: 11; J gene: TRBJ2-2; CDR3 protein: ASSFRNTGELF
V gene: TRBV16; CDR3 length: 10; J gene: TRBJ1-2; CDR3 protein: ASSQSNSGYT
V gene: TRBV27; CDR3 length: 13; J gene: TRBJ2-2; CDR3 protein: ASSFSRVSTGELF
V gene: TRBV5-1; CDR3 length: 14; J gene: TRBJ1-5; CDR3 protein: ASSPGTGGASQPQH
V gene: TRBV3-1/TRBV3-2; CDR3 length: 14; J gene: TRBJ2-1; CDR3 protein: ASSPRPSGDVNEQF
V gene: TRBV19; CDR3 length: 12; J gene: TRBJ1-1; CDR3 protein: ASSPGGGNTEAF
V gene: TRBV7-9; CDR3 length: 13; J gene: TRBJ2-7; CDR3 protein: ASSSPTGLAYEQY
V gene: TRBV10-3; CDR3 length: 13; J gene: TRBJ2-7; CDR3 protein: AIRGTGTGSYEQY
V gene: TRBV28; CDR3 length: 11; J gene: TRBJ2-3; CDR3 protein: ASSSTGTDTQY
V gene: TRBV5-4; CDR3 length: 14; J gene: TRBJ1-6; CDR3 protein: ASSLGRQGRGTPLH
V gene: TRBV30; CDR3 length: 12; J gene: TRBJ2-7; CDR3 protein: AWNGGTRSYEQY
V gene: TRBV18; CDR3 length: 15; J gene: TRBJ1-1; CDR3 protein: ASSPEGTALTSGEAF
V gene: TRBV4-1; CDR3 length: 15; J gene: TRBJ2-3; CDR3 protein: ASSQVTLAGGTDTQY
V gene: TRBV18; CDR3 length: 16; J gene: TRBJ1-4; CDR3 protein: ASSPPDGGGRTNEKLF
V gene: TRBV14; CDR3 length: 22; J gene: TRBJ1-3; CDR3 protein: ASSQAEPGTRKQGGNLSGNTIY
V gene: TRBV14; CDR3 length: 13; J gene: TRBJ1-3; CDR3 protein: ASSQEAGAGNTIY
V gene: TRBV3-1/TRBV3-2; CDR3 length: 14; J gene: TRBJ2-2; CDR3 protein: ASSQPYTKRSGELF
V gene: TRBV30; CDR3 length: 13; J gene: TRBJ2-2; CDR3 protein: ACEGSLAGTGELF
V gene: TRBV3-1/TRBV3-2; CDR3 length: 12; J gene: TRBJ1-2; CDR3 protein: ASSQTDTNYGYT
V gene: TRBV5-4; CDR3 length: 15; J gene: TRBJ1-6; CDR3 protein: ASSLGPQGAPDSPLH
V gene: TRBV5-8; CDR3 length: 13; J gene: TRBJ1-5; CDR3 protein: ASSSGTGWGGAQH
V gene: TRBV6-4; CDR3 length: 16; J gene: TRBJ1-3; CDR3 protein: ASSAGPVRHCSGNTIY
V gene: TRBV6-6; CDR3 length: 12; J gene: TRBJ2-7; CDR3 protein: ASRPYGQSYEQY
V gene: TRBV28; CDR3 length: 13; J gene: TRBJ2-3; CDR3 protein: ASPPRGRVGDTQY
V gene: TRBV7-9; CDR3 length: 17; J gene: TRBJ2-1; CDR3 protein: ASSFAGARPAGGFNEQF
V gene: TRBV7-2; CDR3 length: 14; J gene: TRBJ2-2; CDR3 protein: ASAVSGGAGTGELF
V gene: TRBV5-4; CDR3 length: 12; J gene: TRBJ2-3; CDR3 protein: ASSRSGSTDTQY
V gene: TRBV28; CDR3 length: 12; J gene: TRBJ2-3; CDR3 protein: ASGVIGSEDTQY
V gene: TRBV6-1; CDR3 length: 12; J gene: TRBJ1-5; CDR3 protein: ASSDRQGGQPQH
V gene: TRBV19; CDR3 length: 11; J gene: TRBJ1-6; CDR3 protein: ASSIVKAEPLH
V gene: TRBV18; CDR3 length: 11; J gene: TRBJ1-5; CDR3 protein: ASSPRGSGPQH
V gene: TRBV24-1; CDR3 length: 13; J gene: TRBJ1-5; CDR3 protein: ATSDGVSSNQPQH
V gene: TRBV30; CDR3 length: 11; J gene: TRBJ1-3; CDR3 protein: AWTREYGNTIY
V gene: TRBV5-1; CDR3 length: 13; J gene: TRBJ2-2; CDR3 protein: ASSLGTVNTGELF
V gene: TRBV18; CDR3 length: 11; J gene: TRBJ1-4; CDR3 protein: ASSQRGDEKLF
V gene: TRBV7-9; CDR3 length: 11; J gene: TRBJ2-1; CDR3 protein: ASSLVTDNEQF
V gene: TRBV20-1; CDR3 length: 11; J gene: TRBJ2-5; CDR3 protein: SASSRNQETQY